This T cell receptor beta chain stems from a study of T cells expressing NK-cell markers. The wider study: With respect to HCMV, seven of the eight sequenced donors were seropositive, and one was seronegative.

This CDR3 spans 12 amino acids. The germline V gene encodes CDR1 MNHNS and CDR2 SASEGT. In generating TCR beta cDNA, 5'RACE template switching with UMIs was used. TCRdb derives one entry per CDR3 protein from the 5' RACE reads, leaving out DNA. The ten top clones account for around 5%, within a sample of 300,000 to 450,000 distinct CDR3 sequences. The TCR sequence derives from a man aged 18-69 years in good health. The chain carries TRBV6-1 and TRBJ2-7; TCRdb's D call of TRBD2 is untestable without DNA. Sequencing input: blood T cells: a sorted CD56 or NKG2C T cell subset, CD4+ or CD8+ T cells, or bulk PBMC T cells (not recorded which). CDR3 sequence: CASSVRGPGQYF.